This T cell receptor delta chain was identified during a study of Vδ1+ human thymocytes. Study-wide results and limits: In the thymus, TRG and TRD repertoires looked highly polyclonal with Gaussian CDR3 lengths.

A note on this clone: What it recognizes is unknown.

Germline values: CDR1 TSWWSYY, CDR2 QGS. The germline V and J ends were trimmed by 1 base and 1 base, with 19 bases remaining between them. The CDR3 is made up of 19 amino acids. Thymocytes were sorted as CD3+ TCRVdelta1+ TCRVdelta2- after alphabeta T cell depletion. Sorted Vdelta1+ thymocytes were roughly 96% to 99.6% pure. RNA was extracted from the cells and then reverse transcribed. CDR3 amplicons came from multiplex PCR with pooled V-gene forward and constant-region reverse primers. TCRdb reran clone calling via CATT on the multiplex PCR reads. The table includes 20,000 to 25,000 delta-chain clones, over 7% detected once.

J is TRDJ2 and V is TRDV1, with D possibly called TRDD2 or TRDD3 (9 bases each). The clonotype originates from a child less than two years old who had congenital heart surgery. Material for sequencing was Vdelta1+ gamma-delta thymocytes from the thymus. Specified subset: FACS-sorted CD3+ TCRalphabeta- TCRVdelta1+ TCRVdelta2- thymocytes. CDR3: CALGEPSFLLGDLTAQLFF. The CDR3 bases are TGTGCTCTTGGGGAACCTTCCTTCCTACTGGGGGATTTGACAGCACAACTCTTCTTT.